This is a list of T cell receptor beta chains from one sample in a study of blood T cell repertoires in COVID-19. The method was immunoSEQ multiplex PCR; TCRdb's version includes in-frame clones alone and lacks a portion of them. The table lists 250,000 to 350,000 clones, roughly 90% of them singletons. Sequencing was done on a sample of peripheral blood. The receptors stem from a woman in her thirties with COVID-19, enrolled during active disease. Each CDR3 is given with its conserved first and last residue. A D gene is named only where the DNA matches it firmly. The size field is filled for only some rows; it gives once, few, many or a size class.

.	TRBD1	TRBV7-9	TRBJ1-1	CASSIRQGVAEAFF	TGTGCCAGCAGCATAAGACAGGGGGTGGCTGAAGCTTTCTTT
once	.	TRBV28	TRBJ1-3	CASRPTPIETGNTIYF	TGTGCCAGCAGACCCACACCGATAGAGACAGGAAACACCATATATTTT
once	TRBD1	TRBV28	TRBJ1-2	CASSGPMTGGYGYTF	TGTGCCAGCAGTGGTCCGATGACAGGGGGTTATGGCTACACCTTC
.	.	TRBV5-1	TRBJ1-1	CASSIPGQGEIGAFF	TGCGCCAGCAGCATACCTGGGCAGGGTGAAATAGGAGCTTTCTTT
.	TRBD1	TRBV2	TRBJ1-2	CASSEALQGAPFGYGYTF	TGTGCCAGCAGTGAAGCGCTTCAGGGGGCCCCATTCGGGTATGGCTACACCTTC
few	.	TRBV19	TRBJ1-5	CASRMAGWHF	TGTGCCAGTAGGATGGCAGGGTGGCATTTT
.	.	TRBV28	TRBJ1-3	CASSYDSSSGNTIYF	TGTGCCAGCAGTTACGACAGTTCCTCTGGAAACACCATATATTTT
few	TRBD1	TRBV19	TRBJ2-1	CASSISGQGPPEQFF	TGTGCCAGTAGTATATCTGGACAGGGCCCCCCTGAGCAGTTCTTC
.	TRBD1	TRBV28	TRBJ1-2	CASGDRWGYTF	TGTGCCAGCGGGGACAGGTGGGGCTACACCTTC
.	.	TRBV5-4	TRBJ1-2	CASSWRTANYGYTF	TGTGCCAGCAGCTGGCGGACAGCTAACTATGGCTACACCTTC
.	TRBD2	TRBV5-8	TRBJ2-3	CASSLGLAGGTDTQYF	TGTGCCAGCAGCCTTGGACTAGCGGGTGGCACAGATACGCAGTATTTT
few	TRBD1	TRBV7-9	TRBJ1-2	CASSLDGTGRYGYTF	TGTGCCAGCAGCTTAGATGGGACAGGAAGATATGGCTACACCTTC
.	TRBD2	TRBV5-1	TRBJ2-7	CASSLVAGGPLGEQYF	TGCGCCAGCAGCTTGGTAGCGGGAGGGCCTCTGGGCGAGCAGTACTTC
.	.	TRBV7-9	TRBJ1-1	CAGGPWNTEAFF	TGTGCCGGAGGACCGTGGAACACTGAAGCTTTCTTT
.	TRBD1	TRBV5-8	TRBJ1-6	CASSTWTGFDSPLHF	TGTGCCAGCAGCACGTGGACAGGGTTTGATTCACCCCTCCACTTT
.	.	TRBV9	TRBJ2-1	CASSSSLGGGIEQFF	TGTGCCAGCAGCTCGTCCCTGGGAGGGGGGATTGAGCAGTTCTTC
.	TRBD2	TRBV9	TRBJ2-7	CASSPRLAAYEQYF	TGTGCCAGCAGCCCCCGACTAGCGGCCTACGAGCAGTACTTC
once	.	TRBV28	TRBJ2-5	CASSLRGLLGATQYF	TGTGCCAGCAGTTTACGCGGACTGCTGGGGGCGACCCAGTACTTC